This T cell receptor (beta chain) was captured by sequencing in a study of blood T cell repertoires in COVID-19. Study as a whole: Samples of COVID-19 (acute and convalescent) were obtained from the United States, Italy and Spain.

CDR1 is SNHLY, CDR2 FYNNEI, per germline. Trimming stripped 7 bases from V and 4 bases from J, with 8 bases between. This CDR3 is built from 12 residues. Per the authors' pipeline: How many nucleated cells were present was estimated from reference gene primer amplification. TCRdb's copy holds only in-frame clones and misses some; the assay was immunoSEQ multiplex PCR. The V and J calls and clone size were taken over from that table, and D and trimming were inferred from the DNA. The sample has 200,000 to 250,000 clones; approximately 80% are singletons. The V and J genes are TRBV2 and TRBJ1-5; D is possibly TRBD1 (6 bases). This sequence originates from a woman in her forties who had recovered from COVID-19. Sequences were obtained from peripheral blood. CDR3: CASNRENQPQHF. The CDR3 DNA reads TGTGCCAGCAACAGGGAGAATCAGCCCCAGCATTTT.